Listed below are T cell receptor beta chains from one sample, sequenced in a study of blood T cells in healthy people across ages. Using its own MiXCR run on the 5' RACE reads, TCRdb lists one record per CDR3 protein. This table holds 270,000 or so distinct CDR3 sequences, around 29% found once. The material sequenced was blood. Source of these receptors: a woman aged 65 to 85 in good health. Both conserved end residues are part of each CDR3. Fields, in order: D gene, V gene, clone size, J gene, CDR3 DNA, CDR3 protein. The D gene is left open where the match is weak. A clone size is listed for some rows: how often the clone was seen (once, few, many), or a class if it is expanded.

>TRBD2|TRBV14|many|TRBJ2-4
TGTGCCAGCAGCCAAGAGTCTAGCGGGAGGAACATTCAGTACTTC
CASSQESSGRNIQYF
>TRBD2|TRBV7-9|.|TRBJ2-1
TGTGCCAGCAGCTTCAAGGGACTAGCGGTCAGCTCCTACAATGAGCAGTTCTTC
CASSFKGLAVSSYNEQFF
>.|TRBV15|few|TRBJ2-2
TGCGCCACCAGCAGATCGGCCGGGGAGCTGTTTTTT
CATSRSAGELFF
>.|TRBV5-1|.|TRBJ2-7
TGCGCCAGCAGACGAACAGGGCAGAGCTCCTACGAGCAGTACTTC
CASRRTGQSSYEQYF
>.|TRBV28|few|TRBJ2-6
TGTGCCAGCAGTCAAACGGGGGCGCTAATTAAGCGTGGAGCCAACGTCCTGACTTTC
CASSQTGALIKRGANVLTF
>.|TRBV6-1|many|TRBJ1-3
TGTGCCAGCAGAAAAAGGGCAGAGCCGGTCTCTGGAAACACCATATATTTT
CASRKRAEPVSGNTIYF
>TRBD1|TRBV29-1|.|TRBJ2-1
TGCAGCGGAGATCAGGGGGCTCGGAATGAGCAGTTCTTC
CSGDQGARNEQFF
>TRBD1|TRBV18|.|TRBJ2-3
TGTGCCAGCTCACGGGAACCCGGGACAGCCACAGATACGCAGTATTTT
CASSREPGTATDTQYF
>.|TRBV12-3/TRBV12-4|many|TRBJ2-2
TGTGCCAGCAGTCACCGAGGTGGGGGTGTGGCCGGGGAGCTGTTTTTT
CASSHRGGGVAGELFF
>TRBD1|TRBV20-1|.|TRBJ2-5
TGCAGTGCTCTCCGGGGACAGTCTGAGACCCAGTACTTC
CSALRGQSETQYF
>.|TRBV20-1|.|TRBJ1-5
TGCAGTGCTAGAGATTTGGGGAGGGGGTCCCCGGGCAATCAGCCCCAGCATTTT
CSARDLGRGSPGNQPQHF
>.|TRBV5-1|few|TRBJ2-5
TGCGCCAGCAGCTTTATGTCTGGATCCACCGTGGAGACCCAGTACTTC
CASSFMSGSTVETQYF
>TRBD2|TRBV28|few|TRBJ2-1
TGTGCCAGCAGTTTTCGTGGACTAGCAAATGAGCAGTTCTTC
CASSFRGLANEQFF
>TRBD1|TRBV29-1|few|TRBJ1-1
TGCAGCGCGACTCCCGGGACAGCTATGAACACTGAAGCTTTCTTT
CSATPGTAMNTEAFF
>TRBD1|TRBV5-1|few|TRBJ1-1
TGCGCCAGCAGCTTGGGTGGGACAGGGGGGAACACTGAAGCTTTCTTT
CASSLGGTGGNTEAFF
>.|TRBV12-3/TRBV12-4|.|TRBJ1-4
TGTGCCAGCAAGCTGTCTGGTGAAAAACTGTTTTTT
CASKLSGEKLFF
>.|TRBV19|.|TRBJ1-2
TGTGCCAGTAGTATCCCGCCTCACCCAGGAGGTGGCTACACCTTC
CASSIPPHPGGGYTF
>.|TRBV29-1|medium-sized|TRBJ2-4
TGCAGCGTTGAAGGGACCTCGAACATTCAGTACTTC
CSVEGTSNIQYF
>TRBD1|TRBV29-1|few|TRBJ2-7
TGCAACGTTGAACGGGACAGGGGGTACGAGCAGTACTTC
CNVERDRGYEQYF
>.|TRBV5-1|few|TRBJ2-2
TGCGCCAGCAGCTTGGGGCAGGGCTACGGAACCGGGGAGCTGTTTTTT
CASSLGQGYGTGELFF
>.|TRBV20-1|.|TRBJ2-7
TGCAGTGCTTTTACCCCAGCGAGATCCTACGAGCAGTACTTC
CSAFTPARSYEQYF
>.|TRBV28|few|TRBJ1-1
TGTGCCAGCAGTTTATCCCTTCTTACAGGGCACACTGAAGCTTTCTTT
CASSLSLLTGHTEAFF
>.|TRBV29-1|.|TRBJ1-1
TGCAGCGGGCGACAAGTGAACACTGAAGCTTTCTTT
CSGRQVNTEAFF
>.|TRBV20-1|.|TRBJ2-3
TGCAGTGCTAGCGGCGACTACGAGCAGTACTTT
CSASGDYEQYF
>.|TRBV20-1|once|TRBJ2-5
TGCAGTGCTAGAGTCCGAGGGGGGGCTCGGGAGACCCAGTACTTC
CSARVRGGARETQYF
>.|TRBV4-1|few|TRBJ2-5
TGCGCCAGCAGCCAAGCCCAGGTGGCAGGTGAGACCCAGTACTTC
CASSQAQVAGETQYF
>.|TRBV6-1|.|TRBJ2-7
TGTGCCAGCACTCCGAAAAGCGCGGAAGGCGGCTACGAGCAGTACTTC
CASTPKSAEGGYEQYF
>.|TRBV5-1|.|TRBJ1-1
TGCGCCAGCAGCCTCACCGGGTCACCGAACACTGAAGCTTTCTTT
CASSLTGSPNTEAFF
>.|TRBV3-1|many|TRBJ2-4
TGTGCCAGCAGCCACATGTGGGCTGGGAACCAAAACATTCAGTACTTC
CASSHMWAGNQNIQYF
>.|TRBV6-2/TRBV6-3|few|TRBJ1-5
TGTGCCAGCAGTAGCAACAGGGAAAATCAGCCCCAGCATTTT
CASSSNRENQPQHF
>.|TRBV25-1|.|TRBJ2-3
TGTGCCAGCAGTGAATTTGGGCAGAGCACAGATACGCAGTATTTT
CASSEFGQSTDTQYF
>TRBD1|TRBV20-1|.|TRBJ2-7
TGCAGTGCACGGACAGGGACCTACGAGCAGTACTTC
CSARTGTYEQYF
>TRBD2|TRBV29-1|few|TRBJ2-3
TGCAGCACCGGGGGGGTGGCTAGAGATACGCAGTATTTT
CSTGGVARDTQYF
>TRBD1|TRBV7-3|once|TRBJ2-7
TGTGCCAGCAGCTTGGGACAGGGCCTCGAGCAGTACTTC
CASSLGQGLEQYF
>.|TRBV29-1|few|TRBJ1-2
TGCAGCGGGGGCGTGACGGACGGATATGGCTACACCTTC
CSGGVTDGYGYTF
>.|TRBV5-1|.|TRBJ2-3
TGCGCCAGCAGCTTGAACGAAAGGGGAGATACGCAGTATTTT
CASSLNERGDTQYF
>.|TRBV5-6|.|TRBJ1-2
TGTGCCAGCAGCTTGGAGCGGGGCTATGGCTACACCTTC
CASSLERGYGYTF
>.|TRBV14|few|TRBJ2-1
TGTGCCAGCAGCCGTTTCCTGGGGAGGTATCCAGGAAATGAGCAGTTCTTC
CASSRFLGRYPGNEQFF
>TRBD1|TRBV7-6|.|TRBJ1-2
TGTGCCAGCAGCCCTCGACAGGGTTCTTTCTATGGCTACACCTTC
CASSPRQGSFYGYTF